This TCR beta chain was recorded in a study of cytomegalovirus exposure and HLA in healthy donors (dated by TCRdb to 2015 to 2018). At the level of the whole study: An earlier analysis of approximately 640 of the donors reported approximately 300 Gb of sequence data and 117 million unique TCR beta sequences from roughly 180 million T cells. An early release that covered roughly 600 HLA-typed donors contained approximately 300 gigabases of sequencing data and 75 million to 100 million unique TCR sequences. The genetic ancestry cluster associated with self-reported Caucasian donors included 65% to 90% of the 398 genotyped donors. The aim of the study was to test whether cataloging public T cell receptors could identify signatures of past pathogen exposure. The study used immunosequencing to profile the T cell repertoires of approximately 690 subjects and linked those repertoires to cytomegalovirus serostatus. In addition to the first cohort of 666 subjects, a separate validation cohort of 120 different subjects was used. To predict cytomegalovirus infection status, the study combined high-throughput TCR immunosequencing, statistical association of individual TCRs with disease status, and machine learning. In a later analysis, previously published TCR beta repertoires from fewer than 750 donors were re-analyzed and high-resolution HLA genotyping was added so that TCR occurrence patterns could be studied. In the later analysis, no new phenotypic data were used to find candidate immune exposures; instead, reliance was placed on TCR beta sequences and their occurrence across donors. An earlier analysis of fewer than 750 of the donors used high-throughput TCR beta sequencing to judge whether each TCR beta V gene segment behaved as functional or pseudogenic. Donor age, sex, ethnicity and CMV serostatus were collected together with the repertoire data. A later genetic analysis used genome-wide SNP genotypes for about 55% of the 666 donors, treating that subset as a discovery cohort. All discovery cohort repertoires had been generated using a single sequencing platform. Class I and class II HLA loci were covered by the typing at four-digit resolution. The number of typed donors differed by locus: about 620-640 for A, B, C, DRB1 and DQB1; approximately 540 for DQA1; about 600 for DPA1; and 450 to 480 for DPB1. Because of strong linkage in the cohort, roughly five DR-DQ haplotypes were treated as single units for association and clustering. On average, roughly 240,000 unique TCR beta nucleotide sequences were sequenced per donor among about 400 genotyped donors of the cohort, with 15% to 20% of those sequences being non-productive.

Paper-wide results and their limitations: In a later analysis, most CMV-associated TCR beta chains were found to appear HLA-restricted, with HLA associations seemingly driven largely by CMV exposure. CMV serostatus was the only immune exposure information available for the cohort. While some public TCRs were present in many individuals, most TCR sequences turned up only very rarely across donors. Compared with the approximately 670-donor mean, donors in an Asian-associated ancestry cluster had fewer N-insertions in productive TCRs, according to a later genetic analysis. In a later analysis, TCR association rates were found to vary across HLA loci, with the most associated TCRs seen for DRB1 alleles and the fewest for HLA-C alleles. Strong co-occurrence of HLA alleles, especially DR and DQ, made assigning TCR associations to individual alleles difficult. Because counts were too low, roughly 16 rarely observed V segments, including chromosome 9 orphons, were left out of the earlier analysis of 500 to 750 of the donors. It was suggested by the authors that the approach could potentially be generalized to other disease states and immunological phenotypes. A further reported finding was that TCR beta sequences accurately predicted the HLA-A and HLA-B alleles for most subjects in the first cohort. A later analysis reported that several top co-occurrence clusters appeared linked to parvovirus B19, influenza, CMV and Epstein-Barr virus. The classifier was reported to diagnose cytomegalovirus status with high specificity and sensitivity in both the original cohort and the validation cohort. In the study, some 180 TCR beta chains were listed as associated with cytomegalovirus. The presence/absence analyses assumed that sequencing depth was roughly uniform across donors, and that assumption may not be true. In an earlier analysis of 587 of the donors, most TCR beta V segments appeared in productive rearrangements about 90% or about 30% of the time, broadly matching IMGT annotations. In a later genetic analysis, a missense DCLRE1C variant was associated with V-gene and J-gene trimming of TCR beta chains, and the association was replicated in an independent cohort. Some IMGT-functional V segments, including TRBV6-2 and TRBV6-3, could not be told apart with the 87-base-pair reads, so those segments were excluded. Because some donors lacked HLA typing at each locus, the association tests relied only on the typed subset. In a later analysis, around 17,000 TCR beta sequences were associated with specific HLA alleles at a false discovery rate of 0.05. In this cohort, only TCR beta chains were sequenced, and detectable features were limited by the absence of alpha or paired-chain data. Three of the identified cytomegalovirus-associated TCR beta chains were confirmed in vitro to be specific for cytomegalovirus antigens. Linkage disequilibrium might explain the correlated functional status among segregating V segments, but an unknown experimental factor could not be excluded. A cluster of highly shared sequence variants was judged likely to represent a technical artifact of the sequencing pipeline. A later analysis found that HLA-associated TCR beta chains were more clonally expanded and had lower generation probabilities than equally common non-associated chains.

V ends up 2 bases short and J 0 bases short, with an unmatched junction base count of 17. Its CDR3 holds 20 amino acids, cysteine through phenylalanine. Only the CDR3 DNA is retained, 60 bases long and in frame from the first base. The germline V gene (reference sequence) yields GTSNPN for CDR1 and SVGIG for CDR2. The library came from the immunoSEQ multiplex PCR assay. A mixture of 60 forward primers for TCR Vbeta segments and 13 reverse primers for TCR Jbeta segments was used in the multiplex PCR. A multiplex PCR assay on genomic DNA amplified the CDR3 region of rearranged TCR beta genes. Amplified TCR beta libraries were sequenced as 87-base-pair reads on the Illumina HiSeq System. The authors processed their data as follows. A later analysis tallied 75 million to 95 million unique TCR beta chains across the 660 or so repertoires, and some 12 million of those chains were shared by two or more donors. A nearest-neighbor algorithm error-corrected the raw reads and collapsed the reads into unique sequences, merging closely related sequences to remove PCR and sequencing errors. Alignment of CDR3 sequences to IMGT reference sequences was used to assign V, D and J gene segments. Each retained sequence needed at least a six-nucleotide match to both a V gene segment and a J gene segment. A rearrangement counted as productive if the CDR3 had no stop codons and remained in frame with V and J, and every other rearrangement counted as non-productive. Following IMGT convention, CDR3 was defined as the stretch from the second conserved V-encoded cysteine up to the conserved J-encoded phenylalanine. Sequences without an unambiguous match to a single V gene segment were excluded from the earlier analysis of almost 600 of the donors. An earlier analysis of roughly 590 of the donors called V segments functional above 56.7% productive rearrangements and segregating when the between-donor standard deviation exceeded 5%. To diagnose cytomegalovirus status from the catalog of TCR beta chain sequences, a statistical classification framework was built. In a later analysis, V and J genes were assigned by comparing TCR nucleotide sequences against IMGT/GENE-DB human TR gene sequences. In a later analysis, CDR3 sequences and most-parsimonious VDJ recombination scenarios were assigned using the TCRdist pipeline. In a later analysis, every TCR beta chain was defined by the combination of its CDR3 amino acid sequence and its V-gene family, and reads without a unique V-gene family were dropped. A later analysis removed 592 highly shared, low-generation-probability nucleotide sequences to deal with suspected cross-contamination and a sequencing artifact. In a later analysis, a clonal expansion index was calculated for each public chain from normalized within-repertoire ranks of inferred template counts. In a later analysis, generation probabilities were computed with a VDJ recombination model fitted to out-of-frame rearrangements, and the resulting probabilities were checked against IGoR. Hypergeometric tests were used in a later analysis to score TCR-TCR, TCR-HLA and TCR-CMV co-occurrence, with a repertoire-size bias correction applied to the TCR pairs. In a later analysis, false discovery rates were estimated by permuting HLA or CMV assignments 20 times. A later analysis grouped co-occurring TCRs with DBSCAN, adding TCRdist sequence similarity when clustering within HLA-allele-positive subsets. Repertoires with fewer than 30,000 or more than 120,000 public chains, plus five repertoires with anomalous nucleotide sharing, were excluded from co-occurrence clustering. This is the immuneACCESS table as TCRdb keeps it, with only in-frame sequences that have V and J called. A part of the clones is gone; compared with another copy, unresolved V genes explain less than half, and the rest is unexplained. The DNA was the basis for D and trimming; V, J and clone size are from that table. Present in this sample are more than 150,000 clones, 80% of which were seen just once. The top ten constitute 0.65% to 0.75% of the sample.

This clone was picked up a small number of times. The target of this receptor is not known. No clone much larger than this one lies a single base away; base qualities are absent. The cohort was made up of 500 to 800 healthy bone marrow donors. All cohort members were sampled while nominally healthy, although unrecorded immune exposures were likely present. The donor tested CMV seronegative, placing the donor among the 350 to 400 seronegative members of the cohort. Every donor gave a peripheral blood sample, and the peripheral blood mononuclear cells from that sample were used for TCR beta sequencing. Genomic DNA was extracted from the blood cell samples with the Qiagen DNeasy Blood Extraction Kit.

The sequence joins TRBV30 to TRBJ1-5; 9 nucleotides in the junction match TRBD1. This clonotype was sampled from a boy aged 5 to 17 in good health and CMV-seronegative. Sequences were obtained from PBMCs. DNA sequence: TGTGCCTGGAGTCCCAGCCCCGGACAGGGGATAAGGTTTAGCAATCAGCCCCAGCATTTT. It translates to CAWSPSPGQGIRFSNQPQHF.